This TCR beta chain was recorded in a study of cytomegalovirus exposure and HLA in healthy donors. Study as a whole: In a previous analysis, nearly 120 million unique TCR beta sequences were found from roughly 180 million T cells. A preliminary data release comprised around 85 million unique TCRs obtained from HLA-typed donors.

Germline lookup yields CDR1 MNHNS and CDR2 SASEGT. Trimming stripped 3 bases from V and 0 bases from J, with 8 bases between. This CDR3 contains 15 residues. The PCR ran on 60 Vbeta and 13 Jbeta primers. TCRdb's copy holds only in-frame clones and misses some; the assay was immunoSEQ multiplex PCR. The sample holds approximately 140,000 clones; approximately 85% are singletons and the top ten take approximately 6%. The material sequenced was PBMCs. The chain carries TRBV6-1 and TRBJ2-2; maybe TRBD1 (5 bases). This clonotype was obtained from a man in his fifties or sixties in good health and CMV-seropositive. The CDR3 protein is CASSEWGSNTGELFF. The CDR3, as DNA: TGTGCCAGCAGTGAGTGGGGCTCGAACACCGGGGAGCTGTTTTTT.